This TCR beta chain was obtained from a study of identical twins. General study points: Monozygotic twin pairs showed more out-of-frame TCR alpha sharing than models estimated.

About this clonotype: Its antigen remains unknown.

Among all donors, each was a healthy Caucasian. CDR3 size: 12 residues. V was pared by 3 bases and J by 5 bases, with 9 bases between. Germline V gene sequence: CDR1 SGHTS, CDR2 YDEGEE. A template switching step contributed a universal primer site, while unique molecular identifiers were present in the cDNA. TCRdb passed the 5' RACE reads through MiXCR, listing each CDR3 protein once. The top ten hold 6% to 8.5% of the sample, which has around 290,000 distinct CDR3 sequences, roughly 9.8% seen once. This same sample was also taken into another study, of yellow fever vaccine responses in identical twins. That study reports: Twins reportedly appeared to share part of their vaccine T cell response while keeping part individual.

The genes are TRBV5-8 and TRBJ2-7; D is undetermined. Material: CD8+ T cells sorted from blood. This TCR was sampled from a woman between 18 and 29 years old in good health. The CDR3 loop is CASSWTTDEQYF. The DNA of the CDR3 is TGTGCCAGCAGCTGGACCACGGACGAGCAGTACTTC.